This T cell receptor beta chain is drawn from a study of tumor and adjacent non-tumor tissue in lung cancer. Per germline, CDR1 SGHRS and CDR2 YFSETQ. Trimming shortened V by 0 bases and J by 4 bases, and 13 bases separated the two germline ends. The CDR3 totals 15 residues. TCRbeta libraries were built with three rounds of nested PCR, modified from ARM-PCR. TCRdb itself ran the multiplex PCR reads through MiXCR, one entry per CDR3 protein. This repertoire shows 35,000 to 50,000 distinct CDR3 sequences, around three fifths found once; its top ten account for 45%. This sample's RNA came from whole unsorted tissue. This non-tumor lung sample came from over 3 cm beyond the tumor edge.

V gene TRBV5-1 combines with J gene TRBJ1-2, with TRBD1 as a possible D gene (6 bases). Sequencing was performed on distant non-tumor lung tissue. The clonotype originates from a man aged 50-60 years with non-small cell lung cancer. CDR3 region: CASSLDLDRFYGYTF. The DNA for the CDR3 is TGCGCCAGCAGCTTGGACTTGGACAGATTCTATGGCTACACCTTC.